The rows below give T cell receptor beta chains drawn from one sample of a study of T cell responses to AZD1222 COVID-19 vaccine. The protocol was immunoSEQ multiplex PCR, while the TCRdb copy is restricted to in-frame clones and leaves out a portion. Of about 130,000 clones listed, approximately 85% are singletons. Sequencing used peripheral blood, obtained on day 0 of AZD1222 vaccination. Receptors were obtained from an adult in good health. Both conserved end residues are trimmed from each CDR3. Clone size appears in some rows only: once, few, many, or a class for an expanded clone.

. TRBJ2-1 TRBV3-1/TRBV3-2 ASSLTTLEQF
. TRBJ2-2 TRBV11-2 ASSFLLAGGRGSGELF
. TRBJ2-7 TRBV3-1/TRBV3-2 ATNSGRGYEQY
. TRBJ2-7 TRBV18 ASSPGGLAGDRNYEQY
. TRBJ1-5 TRBV25-1 ASSADRASNQPQH
. TRBJ2-5 TRBV5-1 ATRPWGGPPGEKTQY
once TRBJ1-5 TRBV19 ASTRWAGGPYQPQH
. TRBJ1-2 TRBV11-2 ASSLERREGYYGYT
. TRBJ1-1 TRBV5-4 ASSRSVNTEAF
once TRBJ2-5 TRBV7-2 ASSARRNQETQY
. TRBJ2-3 TRBV5-1 ASSLEGQGSDTQY
. TRBJ1-6 TRBV4-1 ASSQKPQPGLGNSPLH
. TRBJ2-1 TRBV7-7 ASSLWTGDNEQF
. TRBJ2-7 TRBV19 ASSIDHADYTYEQY
. TRBJ2-2 TRBV11-2 ASSPQITGELF
once TRBJ1-2 TRBV2 ATGGGSFNYGYT
. TRBJ1-2 TRBV6-1 ASSESRTRTSSGYT
. TRBJ2-5 TRBV6-5 ASSSLWETQY
once TRBJ1-1 TRBV11-1 ASSPRLGEAF
. TRBJ2-3 TRBV5-1 ASSFNPTSGGTDTQY
. TRBJ2-1 TRBV11-3 ASSHGTTRTFEQF
. TRBJ1-2 TRBV20-1 SASSGSGGYT
. TRBJ2-1 TRBV19 ASSIGNYMGEQF
. TRBJ2-1 TRBV5-6 ASSLGHRNEQF
. TRBJ2-3 TRBV28 ATAPGLAGAGTDTQY
. TRBJ2-7 TRBV6-1 ASSETSGVYEQY
. TRBJ1-4 TRBV5-5 ASSLEPDSSRGEKLF
. TRBJ2-7 TRBV12-3/TRBV12-4 ASRLAAHYEQY
few TRBJ2-1 TRBV7-2 ASSPRLAGGQNEQF